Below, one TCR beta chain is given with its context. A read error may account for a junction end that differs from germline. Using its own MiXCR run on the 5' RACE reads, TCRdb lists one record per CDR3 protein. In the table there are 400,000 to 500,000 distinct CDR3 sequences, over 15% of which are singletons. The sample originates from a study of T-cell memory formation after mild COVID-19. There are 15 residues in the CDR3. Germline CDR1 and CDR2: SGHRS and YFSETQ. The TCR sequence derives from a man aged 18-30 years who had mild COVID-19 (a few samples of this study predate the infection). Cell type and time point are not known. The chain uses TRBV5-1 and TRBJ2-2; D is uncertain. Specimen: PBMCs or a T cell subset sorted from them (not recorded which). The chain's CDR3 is CASSLGLQDTGELFF. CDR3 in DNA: TGCGCCAGCAGCTTGGGGCTGCAAGACACCGGTGAGCTGTTTTTT.